The 13 T cell receptor beta chains below were found in one sample sequenced in a study of spatial heterogeneity in lung cancer. Using its own MiXCR run on the 5' RACE reads, TCRdb lists one record per CDR3 protein. The repertoire consists of under 13,000 distinct CDR3 sequences, with about 6.3% occurring once and the leading ten covering roughly 28%. Time point denoted: sample taken at primary tumor resection. Extraction of whole RNA from tumor, nontumor lung or frozen PBMC preceded unsorted sequencing. The material sequenced was PBMCs, taken at surgery. The receptors shown here come from a male donor with early-stage non-small cell lung cancer.

This clonotype has ten or more counts. A library prepared for alpha chains yielded this beta chain as an off-target read; its size is of little meaning. This chain connects TRBV7-9 to TRBJ1-6, with D hard to call. The V gene lost 3 bases and the J gene lost 5 bases, with 8 bases spanning the gap. This CDR3 has 14 residues. Germline V gives CDR1 SEHNR, CDR2 FQNEAQ (reference sequence). CDR3 amino acids: CASSFGRNNSPLHF. CDR3 bases: TGTGCCAGCAGCTTCGGACGGAATAATTCACCCCTCCACTTT.

This clonotype has just one count. The library was built for alpha chains, so this beta chain is an off-target read and its size means little. This sequence joins TRBV14 and TRBJ1-1; 10 nucleotides line up with TRBD1. V dropped 4 bases and J dropped 11; count of bases not matched to a gene: 1. The CDR3 is 11 residues long. Per the germline V gene, CDR1 is SGHDN and CDR2 is FVKESK. The CDR3 reads CASSRDRGAFF. In nucleotides, the CDR3 is TGTGCCAGCAGCCGGGACAGGGGTGCTTTCTTT.

This clonotype is medium-sized. This beta chain lies outside the target of a library built for alpha chains; its clone size means little. The V and J genes are TRBV18 and TRBJ1-5; D is uncertain. Trimming took off 2 bases at V and 3 bases at J, with 14 bases between the two ends. This CDR3 is 16 amino acids long. In germline, CDR1 is KGHSH, CDR2 LQKENI. Written as DNA, the CDR3 is TGTGCCAGCTCACCAGAGACCGGACGGATCAATCAGCCCCAGCATTTT. Protein product: CASSPETGRINQPQHF.

This clonotype was seen ten or more times. A library made for alpha chains picked up this beta chain off target, so its size means little. The chain joins TRBV4-1 to TRBJ1-4; weak D call: TRBD2 (7 bases). The DNA end is a closer match to TRBJ2-2, so the J assignment may be wrong. Germline lookup yields CDR1 MGHRA and CDR2 YSYEKL. There are 14 residues in the CDR3. The CDR3 sequence: CASSQDRGGAELFF. The CDR3 DNA is TGCGCCAGCAGCCAAGATAGGGGGGGCGCGGAGCTGTTTTTT.

Ten or more counts support this clonotype. This beta chain is a stray read from a library made for alpha chains; its abundance is not meaningful. CDR3 sequence: CASSLAPYNEQFF. CDR3 sequence (DNA): TGTGCCAGCAGCTTAGCCCCCTACAATGAGCAGTTCTTC. The V call is TRBV7-9, the J call TRBJ2-1; D ambiguous. V gave up 0 bases and J gave up 2 bases, with 2 bases separating them. The CDR3 extends over 13 amino acids. Per the germline V gene, CDR1 is SEHNR and CDR2 is FQNEAQ (reference sequence).

This clonotype has a handful of counts. This beta chain came through as a stray read in a library set up for alpha chains, and its size says little. The J gene is TRBJ2-3, the V gene TRBV20-1; 10 bases fit TRBD2. Germline CDR1 DFQATT, CDR2 SNEGSKA (reference sequence). This CDR3 has 14 amino acids. Trimming cost V 1 base and J 5 bases; bases outside gene matches: 3. CDR3 DNA sequence: TGCAGTGCTAGAGGGCTAGCGGGAGTAGATACGCAGTATTTT. Translation: CSARGLAGVDTQYF.

About this clonotype: Found in a library prepared for alpha chains, this beta chain is an off-target read, and its abundance has little meaning. This sequence joins TRBV30 and TRBJ1-4; the match to TRBD1 covers 7 bases. Germline lookup yields CDR1 GTSNPN and CDR2 SVGIG (reference sequence). CDR3 length: 16 amino acids. J lost 4 bases, V lost 6 bases, and 14 bases had no gene match. The CDR3 DNA reads TGTGCCTGTCTTTCTTACTCCGGGACAGATAATGAAAAACTGTTTTTT. It codes for CACLSYSGTDNEKLFF. The whole variable domain, filled in from reference TRBV30 and TRBJ1-4, reads SQTIHQWPATLVQPVGSPLSLECTVEGTSNPNLYWYRQAAGRGLQLLFYSVGIGQISSEVPQNLSASRPQDRQFILSSKKLLLSDSGFYLCACLSYSGTDNEKLFFGSGTQLSVL.

In its sample, this clonotype was seen many times. Little can be read into the size of this beta chain, an off-target read in a library designed for alpha chains. This chain joins TRBV3-1 and TRBJ1-5, with no clear D. Per germline, CDR1 LGHDT and CDR2 YNNKEL (reference sequence). The CDR3 is 13 residues long. The germline V and J ends were trimmed by 1 base and 4 bases, with 5 bases remaining between them. The CDR3 bases are TGTGCCAGCAGCCAAGGCCCGAATCAGCCCCAGCATTTT. It encodes CASSQGPNQPQHF.

This clonotype is termed medium-sized. This beta chain turned up in a library designed for alpha chains; as an off-target read, its abundance says little. The chain couples TRBV20-1 to TRBJ1-1, with 9 bases aligning to TRBD1. The CDR3 runs to 14 residues. The germline V gene encodes CDR1 DFQATT and CDR2 SNEGSKA (reference sequence). V lost 3 bases and J lost 1; bases outside the gene matches: 3. The CDR3 protein is CSASSGQGNTEAFF. For the CDR3, the DNA is TGCAGTGCTAGTTCGGGACAGGGGAACACTGAAGCTTTCTTT.

To note about this clonotype: With the library built for alpha chains, this beta chain is off target and its frequency is not meaningful. This chain connects TRBV3-1 to TRBJ2-4, with D possibly matching TRBD2 (5 bases). The V and J ends lost 0 bases and 6 bases respectively, with 12 bases between them. The germline gives CDR1 LGHDT, CDR2 YNNKEL (reference sequence). This CDR3 comprises 15 residues. The CDR3 protein is CASSQDPSGINIQYF. CDR3 coding DNA: TGTGCCAGCAGCCAAGACCCCTCGGGGATAAACATTCAGTACTTC.

This clonotype was picked up many times. In a library made to pick up alpha chains, this beta chain is a stray read with a size that means little. The chain carries TRBV27 and TRBJ2-7; D uncertain. V lost 4 bases, J lost 3 bases, and 4 bases lay in between. The CDR3 extends over 11 amino acids. The V gene's germline CDR1 is MNHEY and CDR2 SMNVEV (reference sequence). This CDR3 is CASSSFYEQYF. CDR3 bases: TGTGCCAGCAGTTCGTTCTACGAGCAGTACTTC.

In regard to this clonotype: This beta chain is an unintended read in a library built for alpha chains; its size means little. This rearrangement joins TRBV24-1 to TRBJ2-1; tentative D call: TRBD2 (5 bases). In germline, CDR1 is KGHDR, CDR2 SFDVKD. CDR3 length: 13 residues. The germline V and J ends were trimmed by 7 bases and 4 bases, with 10 bases remaining between them. The CDR3 DNA reads TGTGCCACCAGCTTCTCGGGGTACAATGAGCAGTTCTTC. Protein: CATSFSGYNEQFF.

This clonotype has more than one count but fewer than ten. This beta chain is an unintended read in a library built for alpha chains; its size means little. J is TRBJ2-7 and V is TRBV7-2; TRBD1 might be the D (6 bases). Germline V gene data show CDR1 as SGHTA and CDR2 as FQGNSA. The CDR3 consists of 15 residues. Trimming stripped 2 bases from V and 2 bases from J, with 13 bases between. The CDR3: CASSLITGTPYEQYF. CDR3 nucleotide sequence: TGTGCCAGCAGCTTAATCACAGGGACCCCCTACGAGCAGTACTTC.